The 19 T cell receptor beta chains given below trace back to one sample, sequenced in a study of blood T cell repertoires in COVID-19 (dated by TCRdb to 2018 to 2020). Library prep was done by the immunoSEQ multiplex PCR assay. TCRdb carries this immuneACCESS record with in-frame sequences only. Its versions omit some clonotypes, under half of them owing to an unresolved V gene in the studies checked, with the rest unexplained. Across this sample there are around 220,000 clones, with roughly 80% seen only once. The ten largest clones represent 15% to 20% of the sample. Input material: peripheral blood. These receptors all come from a man between 25 and 39 years old with active or convalescent COVID-19.

The V call is TRBV5-4, the J call TRBJ1-1, with D perhaps matching TRBD1 (6 bases). The CDR3 covers 14 residues. Deletions cut 0 bases from V and 4 bases from J, with 10 bases between. Germline CDR1 SGHNT, CDR2 YYREEE (reference sequence). The DNA of the CDR3 is TGTGCCAGCAGCTTGGAATCAGGGGTCACTGAAGCTTTCTTT. It codes for CASSLESGVTEAFF.

This chain joins TRBV7-3 and TRBJ1-5; unclear D gene. From germline, CDR1 is SGHTA and CDR2 FQGTGA. Trimming removed 4 bases at V and 0 bases at J, with 10 bases between. The CDR3 is 15 residues long. The CDR3 region is CASSWPPDSNQPQHF. CDR3 DNA sequence: TGTGCCAGCAGCTGGCCCCCTGATAGCAATCAGCCCCAGCATTTT. The full variable domain, in which reference TRBV7-3 and TRBJ1-5 provide the parts outside the CDR3, is GAGVSQTPSNKVTEKGKYVELRCDPISGHTALYWYRQSLGQGPEFLIYFQGTGAADDSGLPNDRFFAVRPEGSVSTLKIQRTERGDSAVYLCASSWPPDSNQPQHFGDGTRLSIL.

CDR3 in amino acids: CASTAGAKGEQFF. The CDR3 DNA sequence: TGTGCCAGCACTGCAGGGGCGAAGGGCGAGCAGTTCTTC. The V and J genes are TRBV13 and TRBJ2-1; tentative D call: TRBD1 (6 bases). This CDR3 is built from 13 residues. The V gene's germline CDR1 is PRHDT and CDR2 FYEKMQ (reference sequence). Trimming removed 7 bases at V and 10 bases at J, with 17 bases between.

The chain has TRBV7-6 and TRBJ1-4; D is perhaps TRBD1 (5 bases). The V end lost 1 base, the J end lost 7 bases, and 13 bases lay between the germline ends. In germline, CDR1 is SGHVS, CDR2 FNYEAQ. The CDR3 sequence is 15 residues long. CDR3 loop: CASSLVSQGGEKLFF. CDR3 DNA: TGTGCCAGCAGCTTAGTCAGTCAGGGAGGTGAAAAACTGTTTTTT.

The genes are TRBV28 and TRBJ1-1, with a possible D match to TRBD1 (5 bases). The CDR3 has 13 residues. Per germline, CDR1 MDHEN and CDR2 SYDVKM. V was shortened by 5 bases and J by 4 bases, with 11 bases between the two germline ends. CDR3: CASSPRQTTEAFF. DNA for the CDR3: TGTGCCAGCAGTCCACGACAGACCACTGAAGCTTTCTTT.

J is TRBJ2-1 and V is TRBV29-1; 9 bases match TRBD1. V was pared by 7 bases and J by 8 bases, with 18 bases of the junction left unmatched. CDR3 length equals 16 residues. In germline, CDR1 is SQVTM, CDR2 ANQGSEA. The CDR3 here is CSAHRGRMVVTDEQFF. CDR3 in DNA: TGCAGCGCCCACAGGGGGCGAATGGTCGTAACAGATGAGCAGTTCTTC.

The count of this clone is one. The chain links TRBV6-5 to TRBJ1-3; maybe TRBD1 (6 bases). CDR3 length: 14 residues. In germline, CDR1 is MNHEY, CDR2 SVGAGI. Trimming shortened V by 6 bases and J by 0 bases, and 9 bases separated the two germline ends. DNA for the CDR3: TGTGCCAGCAGACTAGGGGGCTCTGGAAACACCATATATTTT. Translated: CASRLGGSGNTIYF.

The chain links TRBV2 to TRBJ1-4; 10 bases are shared with TRBD1. In germline, CDR1 is SNHLY, CDR2 FYNNEI. CDR3 length equals 17 residues. J lost 5 bases, V lost 4 bases, and 10 bases had no gene match. The CDR3 is CASSGRQGAGGNEKLFF. CDR3 nucleotides: TGTGCCAGCAGTGGGAGACAGGGGGCTGGGGGAAATGAAAAACTGTTTTTT. Together with reference TRBV2 and TRBJ1-4, the CDR3 gives the full variable domain: EPEVTQTPSHQVTQMGQEVILRCVPISNHLYFYWYRQILGQKVEFLVSFYNNEISEKSEIFDDQFSVERPDGSNFTLKIRSTKLEDSAMYFCASSGRQGAGGNEKLFFGSGTQLSVL.

The chain uses TRBV10-3 and TRBJ1-5; tentatively, D is TRBD1 (5 bases). CDR1 ENHRY and CDR2 SYGVKD come from the germline V gene. The CDR3 runs 14 residues. Trimming took 6 bases from V and 5 from J, leaving 14 bases between them. CDR3 protein: CAIRAQGTDQPQHF. DNA for the CDR3: TGTGCCATCAGGGCCCAGGGAACGGATCAGCCCCAGCATTTT.

The V call is TRBV3-1 (or the pseudogene TRBV3-2), the J call TRBJ1-4; weak D call: TRBD1 (5 bases). With 0 bases removed from V and 7 bases from J, the gap between germline ends came to 21 bases. The CDR3 covers 18 residues. The germline gives CDR1 LGHDT, CDR2 YNNKEL (reference sequence). Here the CDR3 reads CASSQDIGRAALSEKLFF. The DNA for the CDR3 is TGTGCCAGCAGCCAAGATATTGGCAGGGCGGCTTTAAGTGAAAAACTGTTTTTT.

The chain carries TRBV28 and TRBJ1-5; 7 nucleotides line up with TRBD1. This CDR3 spans 16 amino acids. Germline trimming cut 4 bases from V and 0 bases from J; bases unmatched to any gene: 6. Germline CDR1 is MDHEN and CDR2 is SYDVKM. As DNA, the CDR3 is TGTGCCAGCAGTTCGGGACAGCCCTATAGCAATCAGCCCCAGCATTTT. Its translation: CASSSGQPYSNQPQHF.

The rearrangement uses TRBV28 and TRBJ2-5, with a possible D match to TRBD2 (5 bases). This CDR3 region has 14 residues. Trimming removed 5 bases from V and 5 bases from J, with 15 bases in between. Germline V gene lookup returns CDR1 MDHEN and CDR2 SYDVKM. The CDR3 nucleotides read TGTGCCAGCAGTCCCTGGACTGATTTGGAGACCCAGTACTTC. This encodes CASSPWTDLETQYF.

V and J are TRBV27 and TRBJ1-2, with TRBD1 matching over 8 bases. Germline loops: CDR1 MNHEY, CDR2 SMNVEV (reference sequence). Trimming removed 4 bases from V and 2 bases from J; junction bases left unmatched: 3. The CDR3 is 14 amino acids. The CDR3 reads CASSSTGANYGYTF. The CDR3 coding sequence is TGTGCCAGCAGTTCGACAGGGGCGAACTATGGCTACACCTTC.

The CDR3 region has the DNA TGCGCCAGCAGCCAAGATCTTTCGGCGGGGGGGCGTGGGACCCAGTACTTC. This translates into CASSQDLSAGGRGTQYF. The chain combines TRBV4-1 with TRBJ2-5; 9 positions match TRBD2. Trimming took 0 bases from V and 7 from J; bases not matched to a gene: 12. Germline V CDR1 and CDR2: MGHRA, YSYEKL. The CDR3 sequence is 17 residues long.

The chain uses TRBV19 and TRBJ2-1, with 10 positions matching TRBD2. There are 19 residues in the CDR3. V shed 0 bases, J shed 4 bases, and the junction held 12 bases outside the gene matches. Germline loops: CDR1 LNHDA, CDR2 SQIVND (reference sequence). CDR3 nucleotides: TGTGCCAGTAGTATAGATTCGAGCGGGAGGGGGTTGGTTTACAATGAGCAGTTCTTC. Translated, it gives CASSIDSSGRGLVYNEQFF.

This chain connects TRBV24-1 to TRBJ1-4; 11 nucleotides align to TRBD1. This CDR3 contains 16 residues. Trimming at V came to 3 bases and at J to 8 bases, leaving 7 bases not matched to a gene. Germline lookup yields CDR1 KGHDR and CDR2 SFDVKD. The DNA for the CDR3 is TGTGCCACCAGTGATCCCTCGGACAGGGGGCAGGAAAAACTGTTTTTT. This translates into CATSDPSDRGQEKLFF.

The V and J genes are TRBV5-5 and TRBJ1-5, with 10 bases lining up with TRBD1. The CDR3 sequence is 14 residues long. Trimming took 3 bases from V and 7 from J; bases not matched to a gene: 4. In germline, CDR1 is SGHKS, CDR2 YYEKEE (reference sequence). CDR3 region: CASSSDRGGQPQHF. CDR3 bases: TGTGCCAGCAGCTCGGACAGGGGGGGACAGCCCCAGCATTTT.

The chain recombines TRBV18 with TRBJ2-3, with 12 bases identical to TRBD2. In germline, CDR1 is KGHSH, CDR2 LQKENI. V was clipped by 6 bases and J by 3 bases; unmatched bases: 4. The CDR3 loop spans 15 amino acids. CDR3 protein: CASSRTSGMTDTQYF. The CDR3 region has the DNA TGTGCCAGCTCGCGGACTAGCGGGATGACAGATACGCAGTATTTT. The complete variable domain, with remaining parts taken from reference TRBV18 and TRBJ2-3, reads NAGVMQNPRHLVRRRGQEARLRCSPMKGHSHVYWYRQLPEEGLKFMVYLQKENIIDESGMPKERFSAEFPKEGPSILRIQQVVRGDSAAYFCASSRTSGMTDTQYFGPGTRLTVL.

The chain carries TRBV7-2 and TRBJ2-5, with a weak D call TRBD2 (6 bases). Trimming took off 5 bases at V and 5 bases at J, with 15 bases between the two ends. Looked up from germline, CDR1 is SGHTA and CDR2 is FQGNSA. The CDR3 is made up of 14 amino acids. CDR3 protein: CASSPRRGWETQYF. The CDR3 DNA reads TGTGCCAGCAGCCCCCGGAGGGGCTGGGAGACCCAGTACTTC.